This T cell receptor beta chain derives from a study of response to subunit inactivated influenza vaccine. Broader study findings: Every seasonal influenza vaccination brings in few new T cells, the authors suggested.

TCRdb re-derived calls from the RT-PCR reads in MiXCR, one entry per CDR3 protein. The sample consists of 450,000 to 600,000 distinct CDR3 sequences, 15% to 20% of them appearing once. A note on this clonotype: Its antigen is unidentified.

Trimming shortened V by 5 bases and J by 4 bases, and 11 bases separated the two germline ends. CDR3 length: 14 amino acids. Germline CDR1 and CDR2: LGHNA and YSLEER. This clonotype was sampled from a man in his fifties or sixties who received an inactivated influenza vaccine. The rearrangement uses TRBV4-3 and TRBJ2-2; a possible D gene is TRBD2 (5 bases). The sequencing here drew on CD4+ T cells sorted from PBMCs, taken about 23 months after vaccination. The CDR3, as DNA: TGCGCCAGCAGCTGGACTTCAGCCACCGGGGAGCTGTTTTTT. Translating gives CASSWTSATGELFF.